A selection of T cell receptor beta chains follows, all from one sample in a study of T cells in Graves' hyperthyroidism and ophthalmopathy. Via MiXCR, TCRdb re-called the multiplex PCR reads, giving one row per CDR3 protein. The sample lists 400,000 or so distinct CDR3 sequences, over 11% occurring once. The sample taken for sequencing was blood. The source of these receptors is a man aged 50-60 years with Graves' ophthalmopathy. Both conserved end residues are part of each CDR3. The D gene is left open where the match is weak. Size is stated for part of the rows, as once, few or many counts, or as a class when the clone is expanded.

abundance: many; j_gene: TRBJ2-3; v_gene: TRBV20-1; d_gene: TRBD2; CDR3nt: TGCAGTGGGACTAGCACTAGCACAGATACGCAGTATTTT; CDR3aa: CSGTSTSTDTQYF
abundance: few; j_gene: TRBJ2-5; v_gene: TRBV7-8; d_gene: NA; CDR3nt: TGTGCCAGCAGCCCTACGGTGGGAGCAGTGGAGACCCAGTACTTC; CDR3aa: CASSPTVGAVETQYF
abundance: many; j_gene: TRBJ2-5; v_gene: TRBV30; d_gene: NA; CDR3nt: TGTGCCTGGAGTTGGGGGTTCGAGACCCAGTACTTC; CDR3aa: CAWSWGFETQYF
abundance: few; j_gene: TRBJ2-3; v_gene: TRBV20-1; d_gene: TRBD1; CDR3nt: TGCAGTGCTAGTCCAGGGACAGGGGGGGATGCGCAGTATTTT; CDR3aa: CSASPGTGGDAQYF
abundance: few; j_gene: TRBJ2-1; v_gene: TRBV20-1; d_gene: TRBD2; CDR3nt: TGCAGTGCTAGCCCGGGACTAGCGGGAGTTCTCAATGAGCAGTTCTTC; CDR3aa: CSASPGLAGVLNEQFF
abundance: many; j_gene: TRBJ2-1; v_gene: TRBV11-1; d_gene: TRBD2; CDR3nt: TGTGCCAGCAGCCCCGGGGTAGCGGGAAGTACCGACAATGAGCAGTTCTTC; CDR3aa: CASSPGVAGSTDNEQFF
abundance: NA; j_gene: TRBJ1-1; v_gene: TRBV10-2; d_gene: TRBD1; CDR3nt: TGCGCCAGCAGTGAGTCGTTGTTAGGGGGCAGTGAAGCTTTCTTT; CDR3aa: CASSESLLGGSEAFF
abundance: many; j_gene: TRBJ1-2; v_gene: TRBV7-9; d_gene: NA; CDR3nt: TGTGCCAGCAGCTTCCAGGGTTTTAGTGGCTACACCTTC; CDR3aa: CASSFQGFSGYTF
abundance: few; j_gene: TRBJ2-3; v_gene: TRBV5-4; d_gene: TRBD2; CDR3nt: TGTGCCAGCAGCTTTAAACTAGCGGGAGTAAGCACAGATACGCAGTATTTT; CDR3aa: CASSFKLAGVSTDTQYF
abundance: many; j_gene: TRBJ2-5; v_gene: TRBV6-6; d_gene: NA; CDR3nt: TGTGCCAGCAGTTACTCGGGGAGGGGGCCAGAGACCCAGTACTTC; CDR3aa: CASSYSGRGPETQYF
abundance: NA; j_gene: TRBJ2-7; v_gene: TRBV6-5; d_gene: NA; CDR3nt: TGTGCCAGCAGTTACTCGGGCATCCCCCGGGAGGAGCAGTACTTC; CDR3aa: CASSYSGIPREEQYF
abundance: many; j_gene: TRBJ1-2; v_gene: TRBV6-1; d_gene: NA; CDR3nt: TGTGCCAGCAGTGAAGCGAGCCAGGTTGGCTACACCTTC; CDR3aa: CASSEASQVGYTF
abundance: many; j_gene: TRBJ2-7; v_gene: TRBV20-1; d_gene: TRBD2; CDR3nt: TGCAGTGTAACTACAGGGACTAGCTTCTACGAGCAGTACTTC; CDR3aa: CSVTTGTSFYEQYF
abundance: NA; j_gene: TRBJ1-4; v_gene: TRBV19; d_gene: NA; CDR3nt: TGTGCCAGTAGTCCCCGGACCGATGCGGGGGAAAAACTGTTTTTT; CDR3aa: CASSPRTDAGEKLFF
abundance: many; j_gene: TRBJ2-3; v_gene: TRBV29-1; d_gene: NA; CDR3nt: TGCAGCGTTGAACCGGACGGCGCTAGCACAGATACGCAGTATTTT; CDR3aa: CSVEPDGASTDTQYF
abundance: many; j_gene: TRBJ2-5; v_gene: TRBV6-6; d_gene: TRBD2; CDR3nt: TGTGCCAGCAGTTACTCCGGGAGGCAAGAGACCCAGTACTTC; CDR3aa: CASSYSGRQETQYF
abundance: many; j_gene: TRBJ2-3; v_gene: TRBV5-1; d_gene: TRBD2; CDR3nt: TGCGCCAGCAGCTTCGGTAGCGGGAGTGAAGATACGCAGTATTTT; CDR3aa: CASSFGSGSEDTQYF
abundance: NA; j_gene: TRBJ2-2; v_gene: TRBV19; d_gene: NA; CDR3nt: TGTGCCAGTCGACTCTACACCGGGGAGCTGTTTTTT; CDR3aa: CASRLYTGELFF
abundance: NA; j_gene: TRBJ2-1; v_gene: TRBV29-1; d_gene: NA; CDR3nt: TGCAGCGTTTTCGGGAAGGGGGATGAGCAGTTCTTC; CDR3aa: CSVFGKGDEQFF
abundance: few; j_gene: TRBJ2-3; v_gene: TRBV9; d_gene: NA; CDR3nt: TGTGCCAGCAGCGTACGGACTAGCACAGATACGCAGTATTTT; CDR3aa: CASSVRTSTDTQYF
abundance: many; j_gene: TRBJ2-7; v_gene: TRBV20-1; d_gene: TRBD1; CDR3nt: TGCAGTGCGAGTCCCGTGGGACAGGGGCTCTACGAGCAGTACTTC; CDR3aa: CSASPVGQGLYEQYF
abundance: many; j_gene: TRBJ2-7; v_gene: TRBV3-1; d_gene: TRBD2; CDR3nt: TGTGCCAGCAGCCAAGCGGGACTAGCGGGAGTCGAGCAGTACTTC; CDR3aa: CASSQAGLAGVEQYF
abundance: NA; j_gene: TRBJ1-3; v_gene: TRBV28; d_gene: TRBD1; CDR3nt: TGTGCCAGCAGGACAGGGGCCGGAAACACCATATATTTT; CDR3aa: CASRTGAGNTIYF
abundance: NA; j_gene: TRBJ2-2; v_gene: TRBV3-1; d_gene: TRBD1; CDR3nt: TGTGCCAGCAGCCAAGGGACAGGGGTAGACACCGGGGAGCTGTTTTTT; CDR3aa: CASSQGTGVDTGELFF
abundance: many; j_gene: TRBJ2-6; v_gene: TRBV28; d_gene: NA; CDR3nt: TGTGCCAGCAGGGGGCGACGGCCTGGGGCCAACGTCCTGACTTTC; CDR3aa: CASRGRRPGANVLTF
abundance: NA; j_gene: TRBJ1-2; v_gene: TRBV29-1; d_gene: NA; CDR3nt: TGCAGCGTTGGGGGAACGGTTTATGGCTACACCTTC; CDR3aa: CSVGGTVYGYTF
abundance: few; j_gene: TRBJ1-5; v_gene: TRBV19; d_gene: NA; CDR3nt: TGTGCCAGTAGTCCCCATTACCTTAGCAATCAGCCCCAGCATTTT; CDR3aa: CASSPHYLSNQPQHF
abundance: many; j_gene: TRBJ2-5; v_gene: TRBV7-9; d_gene: NA; CDR3nt: TGTGCCAGCAGCTTCTCTTTAGAGACCCAGTACTTC; CDR3aa: CASSFSLETQYF
abundance: once; j_gene: TRBJ2-7; v_gene: TRBV20-1; d_gene: TRBD1; CDR3nt: TGCAGTGCTAGAGCGGGACAGGCCTCCTACGAGCAGTACTTC; CDR3aa: CSARAGQASYEQYF
abundance: many; j_gene: TRBJ2-1; v_gene: TRBV6-1; d_gene: NA; CDR3nt: TGTGCCAGCAGTGAAACCGTCGATGAGCAGTTCTTC; CDR3aa: CASSETVDEQFF
abundance: few; j_gene: TRBJ2-3; v_gene: TRBV5-5; d_gene: NA; CDR3nt: TGTGCCAGCAGCCTCGACCCCCCGGGGGATACGCAGTATTTT; CDR3aa: CASSLDPPGDTQYF
abundance: many; j_gene: TRBJ1-1; v_gene: TRBV28; d_gene: NA; CDR3nt: TGTGCCAGCAGCCCTAACAGGGACACTGAAGCTTTCTTT; CDR3aa: CASSPNRDTEAFF
abundance: many; j_gene: TRBJ2-7; v_gene: TRBV27; d_gene: TRBD2; CDR3nt: TGTGCCAGTTCACGATTGGGAGGGGCCAACTCCTACGAGCAGTACTTC; CDR3aa: CASSRLGGANSYEQYF
abundance: few; j_gene: TRBJ1-5; v_gene: TRBV7-9; d_gene: NA; CDR3nt: TGTGCCAGCAGCTTAGCTTTGGCGGATCAGCCCCAGCATTTT; CDR3aa: CASSLALADQPQHF
abundance: many; j_gene: TRBJ1-2; v_gene: TRBV5-8; d_gene: NA; CDR3nt: TGTGCCAGCAGCTTGGCGGTCATGGGTAACTATGGCTACACCTTC; CDR3aa: CASSLAVMGNYGYTF
abundance: many; j_gene: TRBJ1-5; v_gene: TRBV30; d_gene: NA; CDR3nt: TGTGCCTGGAGCGAGTCCGGGAGCAATCAGCCCCAGCATTTT; CDR3aa: CAWSESGSNQPQHF
abundance: many; j_gene: TRBJ1-1; v_gene: TRBV12-3/TRBV12-4; d_gene: NA; CDR3nt: TGTGCCAGCAGGCCTAGAAGAGTGAACACTGAAGCTTTCTTT; CDR3aa: CASRPRRVNTEAFF
abundance: many; j_gene: TRBJ2-3; v_gene: TRBV20-1; d_gene: TRBD2; CDR3nt: TGCAGTGTCCTACCCGTAGCGGGAGCAGATACGCAGTATTTT; CDR3aa: CSVLPVAGADTQYF
abundance: NA; j_gene: TRBJ2-7; v_gene: TRBV5-5; d_gene: NA; CDR3nt: TGTGCCAGCAGCTTGGATGGGGGCGGTACCTACGAGCAGTACTTC; CDR3aa: CASSLDGGGTYEQYF
abundance: many; j_gene: TRBJ1-1; v_gene: TRBV6-2/TRBV6-3; d_gene: NA; CDR3nt: TGTGCCAGCAGTTACGTCACTGAAGCTTTCTTT; CDR3aa: CASSYVTEAFF
abundance: NA; j_gene: TRBJ2-1; v_gene: TRBV3-1; d_gene: NA; CDR3nt: TGTGCCAGCAGCCGGAAGACTGAAACCTACAATGAGCAGTTCTTC; CDR3aa: CASSRKTETYNEQFF
abundance: many; j_gene: TRBJ2-5; v_gene: TRBV14; d_gene: NA; CDR3nt: TGTGCCAGCAGCCAAGTCTACAGGGAAGAGACCCAGTACTTC; CDR3aa: CASSQVYREETQYF
abundance: many; j_gene: TRBJ2-7; v_gene: TRBV28; d_gene: TRBD1; CDR3nt: TGTGCCAGCAGCAGACAGGGAACCTACTACGAGCAGTACTTC; CDR3aa: CASSRQGTYYEQYF
abundance: many; j_gene: TRBJ2-7; v_gene: TRBV10-1; d_gene: NA; CDR3nt: TGCGCCAGCAGTTCCCGGGCCTTTGGGGAGCAGTACTTC; CDR3aa: CASSSRAFGEQYF
abundance: many; j_gene: TRBJ2-5; v_gene: TRBV12-5; d_gene: TRBD2; CDR3nt: TGTGCTAGTGGTTTGGCAAGCGGGATCCAGTACTTC; CDR3aa: CASGLASGIQYF
abundance: few; j_gene: TRBJ2-2; v_gene: TRBV7-9; d_gene: NA; CDR3nt: TGTGCCAGCAGCTTATACCTAGGGGAAACCGGGGAGCTGTTTTTT; CDR3aa: CASSLYLGETGELFF
abundance: many; j_gene: TRBJ1-4; v_gene: TRBV18; d_gene: NA; CDR3nt: TGTGCCAGCTCACCTGGGGACGGGAATGAAAAACTGTTTTTT; CDR3aa: CASSPGDGNEKLFF
abundance: few; j_gene: TRBJ2-4; v_gene: TRBV12-3/TRBV12-4; d_gene: TRBD2; CDR3nt: TGTGCCAGCAGTTACTCGACTAGCGGGGAGTACTTC; CDR3aa: CASSYSTSGEYF
abundance: few; j_gene: TRBJ2-7; v_gene: TRBV7-9; d_gene: NA; CDR3nt: TGTGCCAGCAGCTCCCTCAGCCTGACCTACGAGCAGTACTTC; CDR3aa: CASSSLSLTYEQYF
abundance: NA; j_gene: TRBJ2-1; v_gene: TRBV10-3; d_gene: TRBD1; CDR3nt: TGTGCCATCAGTCCAGAAGGGACAGGCTATGAGCAGTTCTTC; CDR3aa: CAISPEGTGYEQFF
abundance: NA; j_gene: TRBJ2-1; v_gene: TRBV14; d_gene: TRBD2; CDR3nt: TGTGCCAGCAGCCGCGCCGAATTACTAGCGGGAGCTGAGCAGTTCTTC; CDR3aa: CASSRAELLAGAEQFF
abundance: NA; j_gene: TRBJ2-2; v_gene: TRBV20-1; d_gene: NA; CDR3nt: TGCAGTGCTAGTGCGGGGAGTCGGGCCGGGGAGCTGTTTTTT; CDR3aa: CSASAGSRAGELFF
abundance: many; j_gene: TRBJ2-1; v_gene: TRBV27; d_gene: TRBD2; CDR3nt: TGTGCCAGCAGCGACTGGGCTAGCGGGAGGGTATACAATGAGCAGTTCTTC; CDR3aa: CASSDWASGRVYNEQFF
abundance: many; j_gene: TRBJ1-2; v_gene: TRBV12-5; d_gene: NA; CDR3nt: TGTGCTAGTGGCCAGGTTCGTGGCTACACCTTC; CDR3aa: CASGQVRGYTF
abundance: NA; j_gene: TRBJ2-1; v_gene: TRBV10-2; d_gene: TRBD2; CDR3nt: TGCGCCAGCAGTGATGCGGGAGTGAGATACAATGAGCAGTTCTTC; CDR3aa: CASSDAGVRYNEQFF
abundance: many; j_gene: TRBJ1-2; v_gene: TRBV29-1; d_gene: NA; CDR3nt: TGCAGCGTTGAAAAGCCGGGGTTTCGGTATGGCTACACCTTC; CDR3aa: CSVEKPGFRYGYTF
abundance: few; j_gene: TRBJ2-3; v_gene: TRBV2; d_gene: TRBD2; CDR3nt: TGTGCCAGCGTTCCTACCGGGACTAGCGGGAGTAATACGCAGTATTTT; CDR3aa: CASVPTGTSGSNTQYF